This T cell receptor (beta chain) was identified during a study of control samples from healthy donors and cancer patients. Deletions cut 1 base from V and 3 bases from J, with 9 bases between. CDR3 size: 14 residues. Germline V gene sequence: CDR1 LGHDT, CDR2 YNNKEL (reference sequence). Using immunoSEQ multiplex PCR, the repertoire was profiled, and TCRdb retains in-frame clones only, with some absent. The sample includes about 51,000 clones, roughly 89% of them seen just once. The clonotype was recovered from a man between 35 and 55 years old with colorectal cancer. The chain joins TRBV3-1 (or the pseudogene TRBV3-2) to TRBJ1-1; D is undetermined. The source material was PBMCs. CDR3 nucleotide sequence: TGTGCCAGCAGCCAAGGGCGGTGGGACACTGAAGCTTTCTTT. It encodes CASSQGRWDTEAFF.